The 22 T cell receptor beta chains listed next were all sequenced from one sample in a study of radiotherapy plus CTLA-4 blockade in lung cancer. The protocol was immunoSEQ multiplex PCR, while the TCRdb copy is restricted to in-frame clones and leaves out a portion. Here the sample spans about 48,000 clones, approximately 86% being singletons. The sample was peripheral blood, taken from a patient treated with radiotherapy plus ipilimumab. All receptors derive from a human donor with non-small cell lung cancer that progressed on radiotherapy plus ipilimumab. Some clones in this sample may be carry-over from other donors' samples.

This rearrangement joins TRBV27 to TRBJ2-1; the D is unclear. The V end was cut by 6 bases, the J end by 6 bases, with 15 bases between. CDR1 is MNHEY, CDR2 SMNVEV, per germline (reference sequence). The CDR3 is 14 residues long. The CDR3 DNA reads as TGTGCCAGCAGATCAGTAGGCGGCGGCAATGAGCAGTTCTTC. Translated, it gives CASRSVGGGNEQFF.

This chain uses TRBV7-8 with TRBJ2-1, with D perhaps matching TRBD2 (7 bases). Trimming removed 5 bases at V and 7 bases at J, with 24 bases between. This CDR3 spans 17 amino acids. Looked up from germline, CDR1 is SGHVS and CDR2 is FQNEAQ. Here the CDR3 DNA reads TGTGCCAGCAGCCCAATCCTTAGTGGGGGGGCTGGTAATGAGCAGTTCTTC. It is translated as CASSPILSGGAGNEQFF.

V gene TRBV9 combines with J gene TRBJ2-6, with a tentative D call TRBD2 (6 bases). In germline, CDR1 is SGDLS, CDR2 YYNGEE. Trimming removed 3 bases at V and 0 bases at J, with 16 bases between. CDR3 length: 18 amino acids. The CDR3 here is CASSARGLVVSGANVLTF. DNA of the CDR3: TGTGCCAGCAGCGCCCGGGGACTTGTAGTCTCTGGGGCCAACGTCCTGACTTTC.

The chain links TRBV30 to TRBJ1-1, with D uncertain. The germline V and J ends were trimmed by 2 bases and 3 bases, with 13 bases remaining between them. Germline V gene sequence: CDR1 GTSNPN, CDR2 SVGIG (reference sequence). The CDR3 loop spans 14 amino acids. CDR3 in amino acids: CAWSFAGFDTEAFF. CDR3 nucleotide sequence: TGTGCCTGGAGTTTCGCGGGGTTTGACACTGAAGCTTTCTTT.

This chain joins TRBV13 and TRBJ1-2; D unresolved. V gave up 0 bases and J gave up 6 bases, with 14 bases separating them. Germline values: CDR1 PRHDT, CDR2 FYEKMQ (reference sequence). The CDR3 is 15 residues long. Here the CDR3 reads CASSLGRGELNGYTF. The CDR3 DNA is TGTGCCAGCAGCTTAGGCCGGGGAGAACTAAATGGCTACACCTTC. Full variable domain (rest looked up from reference TRBV13 and TRBJ1-2): AAGVIQSPRHLIKEKRETATLKCYPIPRHDTVYWYQQGPGQDPQFLISFYEKMQSDKGSIPDRFSAQQFSDYHSELNMSSLELGDSALYFCASSLGRGELNGYTFGSGTRLTVV.

DNA of the CDR3: TGTGCCAGCAGTGATTGGTCTAGCTCTGATACGCAGTATTTT. Translating gives CASSDWSSSDTQYF. The chain links TRBV2 to TRBJ2-3, with D possibly being TRBD2 (5 bases). This CDR3 has 14 residues. CDR1 is SNHLY and CDR2 is FYNNEI in the germline V gene. Trimming removed 3 bases from V and 6 bases from J, with 13 bases in between.

V and J are TRBV7-8 and TRBJ2-3, with 10 bases fitting TRBD2. V lost 5 bases and J lost 3; bases outside the gene matches: 8. This CDR3 spans 16 amino acids. Germline assignment: CDR1 SGHVS and CDR2 FQNEAQ. This CDR3 is CASSARTSGKTDTQYF. DNA for the CDR3: TGTGCCAGCAGCGCCAGAACTAGCGGGAAAACAGATACGCAGTATTTT.

This sequence joins TRBV4-1 and TRBJ2-7; 7 positions agree with TRBD1. Germline-derived CDR1 and CDR2 are MGHRA and YSYEKL. V lost 4 bases and J lost 3; bases outside the gene matches: 9. The CDR3 extends over 15 amino acids. The CDR3, as DNA: TGCGCCAGCAGCCGCGGACAGGCCGCTTACTACGAGCAGTACTTC. Translating it yields CASSRGQAAYYEQYF.

The V and J genes are TRBV15 and TRBJ2-2; 10 bases are shared with TRBD2. Germline trimming cut 0 bases from V and 1 base from J; bases unmatched to any gene: 11. CDR1 and CDR2 (germline): LNHNV, YYDKDF (reference sequence). The CDR3 is 20 amino acids. Here the CDR3 DNA reads TGTGCCACCAGCAGAGATTGGTATAGGACTAGCGGTGAGAACACCGGGGAGCTGTTTTTT. It yields the protein CATSRDWYRTSGENTGELFF.

This clone was observed a single time. The V call is TRBV5-1, the J call TRBJ1-1; tentatively, D is TRBD1 (5 bases). The germline V gene encodes CDR1 SGHRS and CDR2 YFSETQ. Trimming stripped 4 bases from V and 3 bases from J, with 13 bases between. The CDR3 is 14 residues long. The CDR3 coding sequence is TGCGCCAGCAGCGGGGAGGACATTTACACTGAAGCTTTCTTT. Its protein is CASSGEDIYTEAFF. Filled out from reference TRBV5-1 and TRBJ1-1, the complete variable domain reads KAGVTQTPRYLIKTRGQQVTLSCSPISGHRSVSWYQQTPGQGLQFLFEYFSETQRNKGNFPGRFSGRQFSNSRSEMNVSTLELGDSALYLCASSGEDIYTEAFFGQGTRLTVV.

Sample share makes this clone medium-sized. The chain uses TRBV18 and TRBJ2-1, with TRBD2 matching 12 bases. There are 14 residues in the CDR3. With 5 bases clipped from V and 5 bases from J, the junction kept 1 base outside the gene matches. CDR1 and CDR2 from the germline V gene are KGHSH and LQKENI. Here the CDR3 DNA reads TGTGCCAGCTCAGCTAGCGGGGGGGACAATGAGCAGTTCTTC. This translates into CASSASGGDNEQFF.

The chain joins TRBV19 to TRBJ2-1; 9 nucleotides agree with TRBD2. The trim removed 1 base at V and 4 bases at J, leaving 5 bases unmatched. The CDR3 sequence is 16 residues long. Germline CDR1 and CDR2: LNHDA and SQIVND (reference sequence). This CDR3 reads CASSIVAGDLYNEQFF. The CDR3 bases are TGTGCCAGTAGTATAGTAGCGGGGGACCTATACAATGAGCAGTTCTTC. The whole variable domain, filled in from reference TRBV19 and TRBJ2-1, reads DGGITQSPKYLFRKEGQNVTLSCEQNLNHDAMYWYRQDPGQGLRLIYYSQIVNDFQKGDIAEGYSVSREKKESFPLTVTSAQKNPTAFYLCASSIVAGDLYNEQFFGPGTRLTVL.

This chain links TRBV10-3 with TRBJ2-3; D not resolved. This CDR3 region has 16 residues. From germline, CDR1 is ENHRY and CDR2 SYGVKD. V lost 5 bases and J 0 bases, leaving 15 bases between the germline ends. CDR3 in DNA: TGTGCCATCAGTCGTCTTGGCGGCCCTAGCACAGATACGCAGTATTTT. Protein sequence: CAISRLGGPSTDTQYF.

V and J are TRBV7-2 and TRBJ2-7, with 9 bases lining up with TRBD2. The V gene end was trimmed by 1 base and the J gene end by 6 bases; junction bases not matched to a gene: 13. Germline loops: CDR1 SGHTA, CDR2 FQGNSA. The CDR3 spans 17 residues. In DNA form, the CDR3 reads TGTGCCAGCAGCTTAGAGCGAGCGGGAGGTAAGATAGGCGAGCAGTACTTC. It codes for CASSLERAGGKIGEQYF.

The rearrangement uses TRBV30 and TRBJ2-7; a weak D match, TRBD1 (6 bases). Per the germline V gene, CDR1 is GTSNPN and CDR2 is SVGIG (reference sequence). Trimming took off 4 bases at V and 1 base at J, with 11 bases between the two ends. This CDR3 spans 13 amino acids. As DNA, the CDR3 is TGTGCCTGGAATAGGGGGACGTCCTACGAGCAGTACTTC. Protein sequence: CAWNRGTSYEQYF.

The chain couples TRBV18 to TRBJ2-7, with 8 bases matching TRBD1. The J segment lost 2 bases and the V segment lost 6 bases, leaving 6 bases of the junction unmatched. In germline, CDR1 is KGHSH, CDR2 LQKENI. This CDR3 has 14 residues. The CDR3 DNA reads TGTGCCAGCTCTCCTAGGGACAGGACCTACGAGCAGTACTTC. This translates into CASSPRDRTYEQYF. The variable domain in full, with the rest retrieved from reference TRBV18 and TRBJ2-7, is NAGVMQNPRHLVRRRGQEARLRCSPMKGHSHVYWYRQLPEEGLKFMVYLQKENIIDESGMPKERFSAEFPKEGPSILRIQQVVRGDSAAYFCASSPRDRTYEQYFGPGTRLTVT.

This rearrangement joins TRBV19 to TRBJ2-3; possible D gene TRBD1, 6 bases. Per the germline V gene, CDR1 is LNHDA and CDR2 is SQIVND (reference sequence). Deletions cut 3 bases from V and 2 bases from J, with 9 bases between. The CDR3 totals 14 residues. This CDR3 reads CASSMGALTDTQYF. The CDR3 DNA reads as TGTGCCAGTAGTATGGGGGCTCTCACAGATACGCAGTATTTT.

The chain recombines TRBV2 with TRBJ2-7, with 11 bases lining up with TRBD1. V lost 4 bases to trimming and J lost 7 bases; unmatched junction nucleotides: 6. CDR3 length: 14 residues. Germline V gives CDR1 SNHLY, CDR2 FYNNEI. CDR3 loop: CASSGGQGAREQYF. CDR3 nucleotide sequence: TGTGCCAGCAGTGGTGGACAGGGGGCGCGAGAGCAGTACTTC. The entire variable domain, with the rest obtained from reference TRBV2 and TRBJ2-7, is as follows: EPEVTQTPSHQVTQMGQEVILRCVPISNHLYFYWYRQILGQKVEFLVSFYNNEISEKSEIFDDQFSVERPDGSNFTLKIRSTKLEDSAMYFCASSGGQGAREQYFGPGTRLTVT.

V gene TRBV5-1 combines with J gene TRBJ2-7; D ambiguous. The germline V gene encodes CDR1 SGHRS and CDR2 YFSETQ. This CDR3 contains 14 residues. V lost 0 bases and J 3 bases, leaving 10 bases between the germline ends. CDR3: CASSLDPRSYEQYF. The CDR3 DNA sequence: TGCGCCAGCAGCTTGGACCCCCGGAGCTACGAGCAGTACTTC.

The chain carries TRBV29-1 and TRBJ1-1, with 8 positions matching TRBD1. This CDR3 has 14 amino acids. The V segment lost 7 bases and the J segment 4 bases; nucleotides outside the gene matches: 11. CDR1 SQVTM and CDR2 ANQGSEA come from the germline V gene. In DNA form, the CDR3 reads TGCAGCGCCGGCAGGGGGCGAGGAAGCACTGAAGCTTTCTTT. It yields the protein CSAGRGRGSTEAFF.

This clone was detected only once. The chain has TRBV5-6 and TRBJ2-3, with 8 nucleotides matching TRBD1. The J call may be wrong; the DNA end is better matched by TRBJ1-5. Germline CDR1 reads SGHDT; CDR2 reads YYEEEE. The CDR3 consists of 16 residues. The CDR3 loop reads CASSLVQGAGGDTQHF. Here the CDR3 DNA reads TGTGCCAGCAGCTTGGTGCAGGGGGCGGGTGGGGATACGCAGCATTTT.

The V call is TRBV2, the J call TRBJ2-3, with 12 bases that match TRBD2. The CDR3 has 14 amino acids. Germline CDR1 is SNHLY and CDR2 is FYNNEI. V shed 10 bases and J 2 bases; nucleotides not matched to a gene: 4. For the CDR3, the DNA is TGTGCCAACCTAGCGGGAGGGTTCACAGATACGCAGTATTTT. It translates to CANLAGGFTDTQYF.